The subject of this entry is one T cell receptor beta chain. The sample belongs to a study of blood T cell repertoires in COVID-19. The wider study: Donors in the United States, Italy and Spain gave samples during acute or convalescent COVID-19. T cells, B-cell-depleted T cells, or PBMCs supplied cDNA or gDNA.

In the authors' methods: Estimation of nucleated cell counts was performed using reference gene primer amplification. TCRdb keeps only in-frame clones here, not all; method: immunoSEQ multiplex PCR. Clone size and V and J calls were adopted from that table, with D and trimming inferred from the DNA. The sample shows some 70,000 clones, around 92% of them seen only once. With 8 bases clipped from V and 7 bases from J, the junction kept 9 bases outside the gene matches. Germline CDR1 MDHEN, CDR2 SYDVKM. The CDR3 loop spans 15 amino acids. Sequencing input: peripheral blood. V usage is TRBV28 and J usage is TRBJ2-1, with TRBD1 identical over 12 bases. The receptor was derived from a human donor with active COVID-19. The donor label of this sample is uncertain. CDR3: CASRTGTGGKNEQFF. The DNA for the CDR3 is TGTGCCAGCCGGACCGGGACAGGGGGCAAGAATGAGCAGTTCTTC.